The 14 T cell receptor beta chains below all came from one sample that was sequenced in a study of identical twins. One entry per CDR3 protein results from TCRdb running MiXCR on the 5' RACE reads. The sample consists of about 720,000 distinct CDR3 sequences, around a sixth of them appearing once. The same data also contributed to another study, on T cells expressing NK-cell markers.

The sample consisted of PBMCs. Source of these receptors: a young woman in good health.

This clonotype was found many times. The chain links TRBV4-3 to TRBJ2-5; tentative D call: TRBD1 (6 bases). Trimming cost V 1 base and J 5 bases, with 14 bases left between them. This CDR3 comprises 15 residues. The germline V gene encodes CDR1 LGHNA and CDR2 YSLEER. In DNA form, the CDR3 reads TGCGCCAGCAGCCAAGCGGGGACAAAAAGGGAGACCCAGTACTTC. Its protein product is CASSQAGTKRETQYF.

The chain links TRBV20-1 to TRBJ2-3, with TRBD2 matching 9 bases. There are 16 residues in the CDR3. Germline loops: CDR1 DFQATT, CDR2 SNEGSKA (reference sequence). V lost 6 bases to trimming and J lost 0 bases; unmatched junction nucleotides: 10. The chain's CDR3 is CSASSAGGQSTDTQYF. CDR3 nucleotide sequence: TGCAGTGCCTCCTCGGCGGGAGGGCAGAGCACAGATACGCAGTATTTT.

V gene TRBV12-3 or TRBV12-4 combines with J gene TRBJ1-1; no definite D call. Trimming shortened V by 1 base and J by 10 bases, and 7 bases separated the two germline ends. The CDR3 extends over 11 amino acids. CDR3 residues: CASSLGSSAFF. The CDR3 region has the DNA TGTGCCAGCAGTTTAGGCTCTTCAGCTTTCTTT.

The chain uses TRBV7-6 and TRBJ2-3, with 7 bases matching TRBD2. The germline V gene encodes CDR1 SGHVS and CDR2 FNYEAQ. This CDR3 comprises 15 residues. Trimming removed 5 bases from V and 1 base from J; junction bases left unmatched: 6. CDR3: CASSRWEGRTDTQYF. CDR3 DNA: TGTGCCAGCAGCCGTTGGGAGGGTCGCACAGATACGCAGTATTTT.

The chain recombines TRBV3-1 with TRBJ1-2; D gene unclear. V was trimmed by 3 bases and J by 8 bases, leaving 10 bases between them. The CDR3 totals 12 residues. Germline-derived CDR1 and CDR2 are LGHDT and YNNKEL (reference sequence). Written as DNA, the CDR3 is TGTGCCAGCAGCCACGCGGGCGGCGGCTACACCTTC. Encoded protein: CASSHAGGGYTF.

The chain carries TRBV5-6 and TRBJ2-2, with TRBD2 as a possible D gene (6 bases). The V gene lost 3 bases and the J gene lost 4 bases, with 13 bases spanning the gap. Germline-derived CDR1 and CDR2 are SGHDT and YYEEEE. The CDR3 has 15 residues. CDR3 in DNA: TGTGCCAGCAGCTCTCGGCCTAGCGTCACCGGGGAGCTGTTTTTT. This gives the protein CASSSRPSVTGELFF.

In its sample, this clonotype was seen a few times. This chain joins TRBV12-3 or TRBV12-4 and TRBJ1-3; a weak D match, TRBD1 (6 bases). The CDR3 is made up of 15 amino acids. The germline V and J ends were trimmed by 1 base and 7 bases, with 14 bases remaining between them. CDR3 DNA: TGTGCCAGCAGTTTAGAGGGGGGCAGATGGAACACCATATATTTT. This sequence encodes CASSLEGGRWNTIYF.

This clonotype was observed a few times. The genes are TRBV7-2 and TRBJ2-3; TRBD1 matches 9 bases. Looked up from germline, CDR1 is SGHTA and CDR2 is FQGNSA. V was clipped by 3 bases and J by 0 bases; unmatched bases: 7. The CDR3 totals 17 residues. The CDR3 nucleotides are TGTGCCAGCAGCTTGGGCACAGGGGGCTACAGCACAGATACGCAGTATTTT. It codes for CASSLGTGGYSTDTQYF.

This chain connects TRBV11-2 to TRBJ2-3; 9 positions agree with TRBD2. Germline V gene sequence: CDR1 SGHAT, CDR2 FQNNGV. The CDR3 has 19 residues. Trimming cost V 5 bases and J 2 bases; bases outside gene matches: 17. The CDR3 coding sequence is TGTGCCAGCAGCGGGAATCGCGGGGGGGAACAATATCACACAGATACGCAGTATTTT. The encoded protein is CASSGNRGGEQYHTDTQYF.

In this sample, this clonotype turned up a few times. CDR3 DNA sequence: TGCAGCGTTGAAGTCCTCCAGGGGAACACTGAAGCTTTCTTT. Protein: CSVEVLQGNTEAFF. The J gene is TRBJ1-1, the V gene TRBV29-1, with a possible D match to TRBD1 (5 bases). CDR3 size: 14 residues. Germline V gene lookup returns CDR1 SQVTM and CDR2 ANQGSEA. V lost 1 base, J lost 1 base, and 10 bases lay in between. The full variable domain, rest sourced from reference TRBV29-1 and TRBJ1-1, is SAVISQKPSRDICQRGTSLTIQCQVDSQVTMMFWYRQQPGQSLTLIATANQGSEATYESGFVIDKFPISRPNLTFSTLTVSNMSPEDSSIYLCSVEVLQGNTEAFFGQGTRLTVV.

This clonotype was seen at least ten times. This chain links TRBV5-1 with TRBJ1-1; D not resolved. Trimming took off 0 bases at V and 0 bases at J, with 3 bases between the two ends. CDR3 length: 13 amino acids. Germline V gene data show CDR1 as SGHRS and CDR2 as YFSETQ. CDR3 sequence: CASSLAVNTEAFF. The CDR3 coding sequence is TGCGCCAGCAGCTTGGCCGTGAACACTGAAGCTTTCTTT.

In its sample, this clonotype was seen a few times. The V and J genes are TRBV2 and TRBJ2-2; D gene unclear. Trimming shortened V by 2 bases and J by 0 bases, and 4 bases separated the two germline ends. Germline CDR1 SNHLY, CDR2 FYNNEI. The CDR3 spans 14 residues. DNA of the CDR3: TGTGCCAGCAGTGAAAGGGCGAACACCGGGGAGCTGTTTTTT. This sequence encodes CASSERANTGELFF. The full variable domain, with the rest looked up from reference TRBV2 and TRBJ2-2, is EPEVTQTPSHQVTQMGQEVILRCVPISNHLYFYWYRQILGQKVEFLVSFYNNEISEKSEIFDDQFSVERPDGSNFTLKIRSTKLEDSAMYFCASSERANTGELFFGEGSRLTVL.

Only a few counts were recorded for this clonotype. V gene TRBV15 combines with J gene TRBJ2-5, with unresolved D. This CDR3 has 14 amino acids. Germline assignment: CDR1 LNHNV and CDR2 YYDKDF (reference sequence). Trimming pared 3 bases from V and 3 bases from J, leaving 11 bases between. CDR3 in DNA: TGTGCCACCAGCAGCACAGATATGAAAGAGACCCAGTACTTC. Protein product: CATSSTDMKETQYF.

The V gene is TRBV6-1, the J gene TRBJ1-2; 8 nucleotides agree with TRBD1. The junction had 10 bases not matched to a gene; V was cut back by 5 bases and J by 8 bases. The CDR3 runs 14 residues. CDR1 is MNHNS, CDR2 SASEGT, per germline. This CDR3 reads CASSLPGGLRGYTF. DNA of the CDR3: TGTGCCAGCAGTCTGCCAGGGGGCTTAAGGGGCTACACCTTC.